This is a list of T cell receptor beta chains from one sample in a study of blood T cell repertoires in COVID-19. Libraries were prepared by immunoSEQ multiplex PCR; TCRdb keeps only in-frame clonotypes and omits some of them. Among approximately 220,000 clones, around 91% were seen once, and the ten largest hold approximately 15%. The sequencing input was PBMCs or T cells enriched from blood (not recorded which). The source is a man aged 25 to 40 who had been exposed to COVID-19. Each CDR3 is given with its conserved first and last residue. A D gene is named only where the DNA matches it firmly. Size values are once, few and many counts, or a class for expanded clones, and some rows have none.

clone size: NA
D gene: NA
J gene: TRBJ1-4
V gene: TRBV25-1
CDR3 DNA: TGTGCCAGCAGTGAACGAGGGGGTGGCGAAAAACTGTTTTTT
CDR3 protein: CASSERGGGEKLFF

clone size: NA
D gene: NA
J gene: TRBJ1-1
V gene: TRBV6-5
CDR3 DNA: TGTGCCAGCAGTTACTCCCTGATCGGTAGAAACACTGAAGCTTTCTTT
CDR3 protein: CASSYSLIGRNTEAFF

clone size: NA
D gene: NA
J gene: TRBJ1-5
V gene: TRBV19
CDR3 DNA: TGTGCCAGTAGTCCCCACCAAGGGCAGGGGAGAAAGCCCCAGCATTTT
CDR3 protein: CASSPHQGQGRKPQHF

clone size: NA
D gene: TRBD1
J gene: TRBJ2-7
V gene: TRBV5-8
CDR3 DNA: TGTGCCAGCAGCTTCCGGGACAGAGACTCCTACGAGCAGTACTTC
CDR3 protein: CASSFRDRDSYEQYF

clone size: NA
D gene: NA
J gene: TRBJ1-3
V gene: TRBV9
CDR3 DNA: TGTGCCAGCAGCGTGAACAGGGTTTCGGGAAACACCATATATTTT
CDR3 protein: CASSVNRVSGNTIYF

clone size: NA
D gene: TRBD1
J gene: TRBJ1-5
V gene: TRBV7-6
CDR3 DNA: TGTGCCAGCAGCTTAAGGCCGGGACAGGGTCATCAGCCCCAGCATTTT
CDR3 protein: CASSLRPGQGHQPQHF

clone size: NA
D gene: TRBD1
J gene: TRBJ1-2
V gene: TRBV6-2/TRBV6-3
CDR3 DNA: TGTGCCAGCAGTTTTCCCCAACAGGGGAACTATGGCTACACCTTC
CDR3 protein: CASSFPQQGNYGYTF

clone size: few
D gene: TRBD2
J gene: TRBJ2-1
V gene: TRBV7-6
CDR3 DNA: TGTGCCAGCAGCTTACTAGCGGGGGAGTACAATGAGCAGTTCTTC
CDR3 protein: CASSLLAGEYNEQFF

clone size: NA
D gene: NA
J gene: TRBJ1-4
V gene: TRBV11-2
CDR3 DNA: TGTGCCAGCAGCGCCCGGGAAAAACTGTTTTTT
CDR3 protein: CASSAREKLFF

clone size: NA
D gene: NA
J gene: TRBJ1-1
V gene: TRBV9
CDR3 DNA: TGTGCCAGCAGCGTCGGACACGCGAACACTGAAGCTTTCTTT
CDR3 protein: CASSVGHANTEAFF

clone size: NA
D gene: TRBD2
J gene: TRBJ2-1
V gene: TRBV5-4
CDR3 DNA: TGTGCCAGCAGCTTGAGCGGGGTGTACAATGAGCAGTTCTTC
CDR3 protein: CASSLSGVYNEQFF

clone size: NA
D gene: NA
J gene: TRBJ2-2
V gene: TRBV3-1/TRBV3-2
CDR3 DNA: TGTGCCAGCAGCCAAGGTATGGCTTCCACCGGGGAGCTGTTTTTT
CDR3 protein: CASSQGMASTGELFF

clone size: NA
D gene: TRBD2
J gene: TRBJ2-5
V gene: TRBV29-1
CDR3 DNA: TGCAGCGTTGATAGCGGGGGGCCAGGAAGGGAGACCCAGTACTTC
CDR3 protein: CSVDSGGPGRETQYF

clone size: once
D gene: NA
J gene: TRBJ1-5
V gene: TRBV19
CDR3 DNA: TGTGCCAGTTGCCCATACCAGGGGTATAGCAATCAGCCCCAGCATTTT
CDR3 protein: CASCPYQGYSNQPQHF

clone size: NA
D gene: NA
J gene: TRBJ1-4
V gene: TRBV25-1
CDR3 DNA: TGTGCCAGCAGCCGAAGTCGGGGTTATGAGGAAAAACTGTTTTTT
CDR3 protein: CASSRSRGYEEKLFF

clone size: NA
D gene: TRBD1
J gene: TRBJ1-2
V gene: TRBV19
CDR3 DNA: TGTGCCAGTAGTATCACAGGGGGCGCTGGACAGTATGGCTACACCTTC
CDR3 protein: CASSITGGAGQYGYTF

clone size: NA
D gene: TRBD2
J gene: TRBJ2-5
V gene: TRBV2
CDR3 DNA: TGTGCCAGCAGTATTCATGCAAGACTAGCGACTCAGAAGACCCAGTACTTC
CDR3 protein: CASSIHARLATQKTQYF

clone size: NA
D gene: NA
J gene: TRBJ1-3
V gene: TRBV9
CDR3 DNA: TGTGCCAGCAGCGTAGAATCGAGGACTGGAAACACCATATATTTT
CDR3 protein: CASSVESRTGNTIYF

clone size: NA
D gene: TRBD1
J gene: TRBJ1-3
V gene: TRBV18
CDR3 DNA: TGTGCCAGCTCACCGACAGGGATAGACTCTGGAAACACCATATATTTT
CDR3 protein: CASSPTGIDSGNTIYF

clone size: NA
D gene: TRBD2
J gene: TRBJ2-1
V gene: TRBV3-1/TRBV3-2
CDR3 DNA: TGTGCCAGCAGCCAAGCTTGGGGGGGGAGCTACAATGAGCAGTTCTTC
CDR3 protein: CASSQAWGGSYNEQFF

clone size: NA
D gene: NA
J gene: TRBJ1-2
V gene: TRBV27
CDR3 DNA: TGTGCCAGCAGTTTGGGAGTAGCTAACTATGGCTACACCTTC
CDR3 protein: CASSLGVANYGYTF

clone size: few
D gene: TRBD1
J gene: TRBJ2-3
V gene: TRBV5-1
CDR3 DNA: TGCGCCAGCAGCTTAGGGGACAGGACGGTTGCAGATACGCAGTATTTT
CDR3 protein: CASSLGDRTVADTQYF

clone size: NA
D gene: NA
J gene: TRBJ2-3
V gene: TRBV7-5
CDR3 DNA: TGTGTCAGAAGCTTATCAAGACTAGCGGGGGGGGCTAGCACAGATACGCAGTATTTT
CDR3 protein: CVRSLSRLAGGASTDTQYF

clone size: NA
D gene: NA
J gene: TRBJ1-1
V gene: TRBV7-3
CDR3 DNA: TGTGCCAGCAGCTTCCGGGGGGCGCGTGCTGAAGCTTTCTTT
CDR3 protein: CASSFRGARAEAFF

clone size: NA
D gene: TRBD2
J gene: TRBJ2-3
V gene: TRBV5-4
CDR3 DNA: TGTGCCAGCAGCTTGACTAGCGGGGGGGCCGGGGATACGCAGTATTTT
CDR3 protein: CASSLTSGGAGDTQYF

clone size: few
D gene: TRBD1
J gene: TRBJ2-5
V gene: TRBV4-2
CDR3 DNA: TGTGCCAGCAGCCAGGGGGCGGGACAGGGACAAGAGACCCAGTACTTC
CDR3 protein: CASSQGAGQGQETQYF

clone size: NA
D gene: TRBD2
J gene: TRBJ2-1
V gene: TRBV5-1
CDR3 DNA: TGCGCCAGCAGCCCTAACTCGGGGGGGTACGAGGACAATGAGCAGTTCTTC
CDR3 protein: CASSPNSGGYEDNEQFF

clone size: once
D gene: NA
J gene: TRBJ2-2
V gene: TRBV9
CDR3 DNA: TGTGCCAGCGGCCCAGGGGTGGTCGGGGAGCTGTTTTTT
CDR3 protein: CASGPGVVGELFF

clone size: NA
D gene: TRBD1
J gene: TRBJ1-6
V gene: TRBV10-1
CDR3 DNA: TGCGCCAGCAGTGCGGACAGGGGTCGTGGTAATTCACCCCTCCACTTT
CDR3 protein: CASSADRGRGNSPLHF

clone size: NA
D gene: NA
J gene: TRBJ1-2
V gene: TRBV2
CDR3 DNA: TGTGCCAGCAGTGAAGCAGGAGAGGGCTACACCTTC
CDR3 protein: CASSEAGEGYTF

clone size: NA
D gene: TRBD1
J gene: TRBJ1-6
V gene: TRBV6-5
CDR3 DNA: TGTGCCAGCAGGGACAGGAAGACCTATAATTCACCCCTCCACTTT
CDR3 protein: CASRDRKTYNSPLHF

clone size: NA
D gene: NA
J gene: TRBJ2-1
V gene: TRBV2
CDR3 DNA: TGTGCCAGCAGTGCCCGGAATGAGCAGTTCTTC
CDR3 protein: CASSARNEQFF

clone size: NA
D gene: TRBD2
J gene: TRBJ2-1
V gene: TRBV5-1
CDR3 DNA: TGCGCCAGCAGCCCGACTAGCGGGGGGTTTTACAATGAGCAGTTCTTC
CDR3 protein: CASSPTSGGFYNEQFF

clone size: once
D gene: TRBD1
J gene: TRBJ1-1
V gene: TRBV29-1
CDR3 DNA: TGCAGCGTAGAGGACAGGGGAGGTGGAACTGAAGCTTTCTTT
CDR3 protein: CSVEDRGGGTEAFF

clone size: NA
D gene: NA
J gene: TRBJ2-5
V gene: TRBV9
CDR3 DNA: TGTGCCAGCAGCCCCCTGGGGGGATTTCGGGAGACCCAGTACTTC
CDR3 protein: CASSPLGGFRETQYF

clone size: once
D gene: NA
J gene: TRBJ1-2
V gene: TRBV7-2
CDR3 DNA: TGTGCCAGCAGCTTAGGGACGGGATACTATGGCTACACCTTC
CDR3 protein: CASSLGTGYYGYTF

clone size: NA
D gene: TRBD2
J gene: TRBJ2-7
V gene: TRBV19
CDR3 DNA: TGTGCCAGTAGTATAAGACTAGCGGGGTACGAGCAGTACTTC
CDR3 protein: CASSIRLAGYEQYF

clone size: NA
D gene: NA
J gene: TRBJ2-7
V gene: TRBV6-2/TRBV6-3
CDR3 DNA: TGTGCCAGCAGTTACCTCCCGGAGGCCCACGAGCAGTACTTC
CDR3 protein: CASSYLPEAHEQYF

clone size: NA
D gene: NA
J gene: TRBJ2-5
V gene: TRBV6-5
CDR3 DNA: TGTGCCCTCTCTTATGGGGGCCACCAAGAGACCCAGTACTTC
CDR3 protein: CALSYGGHQETQYF

clone size: NA
D gene: NA
J gene: TRBJ2-3
V gene: TRBV5-6
CDR3 DNA: TGTGCCAGCAGCTTGCGGCTTATGCAGGGGCGAGCAGATACGCAGTATTTT
CDR3 protein: CASSLRLMQGRADTQYF

clone size: NA
D gene: NA
J gene: TRBJ1-1
V gene: TRBV5-1
CDR3 DNA: TGCGCCAGCAGCAGGGACATGAACACTGAAGCTTTCTTT
CDR3 protein: CASSRDMNTEAFF

clone size: NA
D gene: TRBD1
J gene: TRBJ2-7
V gene: TRBV6-1
CDR3 DNA: TGTGCCAGCAGTGAAGCGGACAGGGCTTACTCCTACGAGCAGTACTTC
CDR3 protein: CASSEADRAYSYEQYF

clone size: NA
D gene: NA
J gene: TRBJ2-3
V gene: TRBV15
CDR3 DNA: TGTGCCACCAGCAGAGAATTGGGAACAGGGAGCACAGATACGCAGTATTTT
CDR3 protein: CATSRELGTGSTDTQYF

clone size: NA
D gene: TRBD1
J gene: TRBJ1-6
V gene: TRBV5-1
CDR3 DNA: TGCGCCAGCAACTCCGGGACAGGAAATTCACCCCTCCACTTT
CDR3 protein: CASNSGTGNSPLHF

clone size: NA
D gene: NA
J gene: TRBJ2-7
V gene: TRBV6-1
CDR3 DNA: TGTGCCAGCAGTGAATTCCCAGGGTCCTACGAGCAGTACTTC
CDR3 protein: CASSEFPGSYEQYF

clone size: NA
D gene: TRBD1
J gene: TRBJ2-7
V gene: TRBV29-1
CDR3 DNA: TGCAGCGGCCGGACAGGGAGAAGCTACGAGCAGTACTTC
CDR3 protein: CSGRTGRSYEQYF